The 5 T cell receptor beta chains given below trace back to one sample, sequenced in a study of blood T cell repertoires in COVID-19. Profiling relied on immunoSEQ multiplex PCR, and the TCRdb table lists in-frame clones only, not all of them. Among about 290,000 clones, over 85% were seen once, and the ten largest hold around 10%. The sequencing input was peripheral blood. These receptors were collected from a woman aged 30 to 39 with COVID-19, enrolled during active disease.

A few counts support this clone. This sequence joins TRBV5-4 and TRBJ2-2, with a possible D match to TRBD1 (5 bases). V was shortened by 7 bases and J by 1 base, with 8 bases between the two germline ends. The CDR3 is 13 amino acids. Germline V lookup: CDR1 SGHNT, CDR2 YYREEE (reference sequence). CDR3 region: CASLGQNTGELFF. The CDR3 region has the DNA TGTGCCAGCTTAGGACAGAACACCGGGGAGCTGTTTTTT.

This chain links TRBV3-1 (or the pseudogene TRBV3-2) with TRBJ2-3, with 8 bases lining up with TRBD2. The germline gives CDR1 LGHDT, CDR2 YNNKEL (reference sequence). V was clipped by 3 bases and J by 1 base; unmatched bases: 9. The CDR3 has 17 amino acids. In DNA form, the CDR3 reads TGTGCCAGCAGCCATCTCCTCGGGGGGGGTGGCACAGATACGCAGTATTTT. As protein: CASSHLLGGGGTDTQYF.

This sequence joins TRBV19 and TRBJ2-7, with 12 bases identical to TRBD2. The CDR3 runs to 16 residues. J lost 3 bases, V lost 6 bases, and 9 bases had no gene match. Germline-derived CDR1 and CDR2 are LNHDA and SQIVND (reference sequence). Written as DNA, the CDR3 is TGTGCCAGTAGCCGCGGACTAGCGGGGTCCTTCTACGAGCAGTACTTC. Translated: CASSRGLAGSFYEQYF.

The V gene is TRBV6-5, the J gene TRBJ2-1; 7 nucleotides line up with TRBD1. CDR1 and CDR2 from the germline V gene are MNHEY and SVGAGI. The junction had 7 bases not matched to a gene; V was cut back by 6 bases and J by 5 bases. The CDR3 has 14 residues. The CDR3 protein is CASSPGTAHNEQFF. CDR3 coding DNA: TGTGCCAGCAGCCCCGGGACAGCCCACAATGAGCAGTTCTTC.

The CDR3, as DNA: TGTGCCAGCAGTTCTGGACAGGGCACTCAAGAGACCCAGTACTTC. Translated: CASSSGQGTQETQYF. The rearrangement joins TRBV6-6 to TRBJ2-5; TRBD1 aligns across 8 bases. This CDR3 has 15 amino acids. The germline V gene encodes CDR1 MNHNY and CDR2 SVGAGI (reference sequence). V lost 4 bases to trimming and J lost 2 bases; unmatched junction nucleotides: 6.